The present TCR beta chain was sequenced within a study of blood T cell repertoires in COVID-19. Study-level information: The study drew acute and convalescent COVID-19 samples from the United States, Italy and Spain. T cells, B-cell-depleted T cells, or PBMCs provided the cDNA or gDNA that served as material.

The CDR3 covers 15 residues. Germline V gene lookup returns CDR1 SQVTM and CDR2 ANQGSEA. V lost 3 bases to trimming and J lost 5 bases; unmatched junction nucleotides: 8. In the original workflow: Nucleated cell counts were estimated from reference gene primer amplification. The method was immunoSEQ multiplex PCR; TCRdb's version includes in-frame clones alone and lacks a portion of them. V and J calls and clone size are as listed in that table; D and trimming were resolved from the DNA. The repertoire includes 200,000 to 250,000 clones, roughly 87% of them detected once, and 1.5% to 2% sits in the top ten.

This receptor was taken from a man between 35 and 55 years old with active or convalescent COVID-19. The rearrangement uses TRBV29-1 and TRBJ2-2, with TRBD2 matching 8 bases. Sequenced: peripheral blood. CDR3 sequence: CSVDGQREKTGELFF. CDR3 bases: TGCAGCGTTGACGGTCAGCGGGAGAAAACCGGGGAGCTGTTTTTT.